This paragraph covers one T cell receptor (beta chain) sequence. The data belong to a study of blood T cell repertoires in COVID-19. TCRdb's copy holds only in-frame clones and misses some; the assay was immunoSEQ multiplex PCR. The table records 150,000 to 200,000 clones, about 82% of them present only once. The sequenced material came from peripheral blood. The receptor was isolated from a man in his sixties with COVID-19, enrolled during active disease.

CDR3 in amino acids: CASSVQGGTEAFF. The CDR3 DNA reads TGCGCCAGCAGCGTCCAGGGGGGAACTGAAGCTTTCTTT. This rearrangement joins TRBV10-2 to TRBJ1-1, with 7 bases aligning to TRBD1. The ends lost 6 bases at V and 5 bases at J; junction bases unmatched: 6. Germline V lookup: CDR1 WSHSY, CDR2 SAAADI. CDR3 length equals 13 residues.